These T cell receptor beta chains were read from a single sample in a study of CD8 T cells in ankylosing spondylitis. TCRdb analysed the 5' RACE reads with MiXCR anew, one entry per CDR3 protein. The sample yields hundreds of thousands of distinct CDR3 sequences, 20% seen once. Sequencing was carried out using blood, either unsorted or a sorted T cell fraction (not recorded which). The source is a male donor with ankylosing spondylitis or in good health (not recorded which). CDR3s include the opening cysteine and the closing phenylalanine or tryptophan. The order of the fields is J gene, clone size, D gene, V gene, CDR3 DNA, CDR3 protein. A D gene is named only where the DNA matches it firmly. Clone sizes are given selectively: once, few, many, or a class where the clone is expanded.

j_gene: TRBJ1-2; abundance: few; d_gene: NA; v_gene: TRBV13; CDR3nt: TGTGCCAGCAGCCGTACCCGGGTATGGTCCTATGGCTACACCTTC; CDR3aa: CASSRTRVWSYGYTF
j_gene: TRBJ2-7; abundance: NA; d_gene: NA; v_gene: TRBV3-1; CDR3nt: TGTGCCAGCAGCCAACTGTGGGAGCAGTACTTC; CDR3aa: CASSQLWEQYF
j_gene: TRBJ2-7; abundance: few; d_gene: NA; v_gene: TRBV4-1; CDR3nt: TGCGCCAGCAGCCAAGATACTGGGGTCAACGAGCAGTACTTC; CDR3aa: CASSQDTGVNEQYF
j_gene: TRBJ2-7; abundance: NA; d_gene: NA; v_gene: TRBV3-1; CDR3nt: TGTGCCAGCAGCCAAGGGAAATGGCACCCCTACGAGCAGTACTTC; CDR3aa: CASSQGKWHPYEQYF
j_gene: TRBJ2-7; abundance: NA; d_gene: TRBD1; v_gene: TRBV27; CDR3nt: TGTGCCAGCAGTCCTAGGGGGCCGGAAGAGCAGTACTTC; CDR3aa: CASSPRGPEEQYF
j_gene: TRBJ2-7; abundance: few; d_gene: NA; v_gene: TRBV28; CDR3nt: TGTGCCAGCAGTTTTGGCAGACTTACCTACGAGCAGTACTTC; CDR3aa: CASSFGRLTYEQYF
j_gene: TRBJ2-3; abundance: NA; d_gene: TRBD2; v_gene: TRBV12-3/TRBV12-4; CDR3nt: TGTGCCCGCAGTCTCGGGACTAGCGGGGCCCCTGGCGTTGATACGCAGTATTTT; CDR3aa: CARSLGTSGAPGVDTQYF
j_gene: TRBJ2-2; abundance: once; d_gene: NA; v_gene: TRBV7-9; CDR3nt: TGTGCCAGCAGCCCCAGGACGCACAGCGGGGAGCTGTTTTTT; CDR3aa: CASSPRTHSGELFF
j_gene: TRBJ2-5; abundance: few; d_gene: TRBD2; v_gene: TRBV20-1; CDR3nt: TGCAGTGCTAGAGTGGGGGGGGTGAAGACCCAGTACTTC; CDR3aa: CSARVGGVKTQYF
j_gene: TRBJ2-5; abundance: few; d_gene: TRBD2; v_gene: TRBV27; CDR3nt: TGTGCCAGCAGTTTATTGCGGGGGGGGCAAGAGACCCAGTACTTC; CDR3aa: CASSLLRGGQETQYF
j_gene: TRBJ2-7; abundance: NA; d_gene: NA; v_gene: TRBV20-1; CDR3nt: TGCAGTGCTGGTCGGGGGAGCTCCTACGAGCAGTACTTC; CDR3aa: CSAGRGSSYEQYF
j_gene: TRBJ2-3; abundance: NA; d_gene: TRBD1; v_gene: TRBV28; CDR3nt: TGTGCCAGCAGTCCCCCGGGACAGGGCCAGCATACGCAGTATTTT; CDR3aa: CASSPPGQGQHTQYF
j_gene: TRBJ2-7; abundance: NA; d_gene: NA; v_gene: TRBV10-1; CDR3nt: TGCGCCAGCAGTGAGTCGGGCCTAGCCTACGAGCAGTACTTC; CDR3aa: CASSESGLAYEQYF
j_gene: TRBJ2-3; abundance: NA; d_gene: NA; v_gene: TRBV10-2; CDR3nt: TGCGCCAGCAGTGATCGCACAGATACGCAGTATTTT; CDR3aa: CASSDRTDTQYF
j_gene: TRBJ2-2; abundance: few; d_gene: NA; v_gene: TRBV4-1; CDR3nt: TGCGCCAGCAGCCGCGGGCCTACGAACACCGGGGAGCTGTTTTTT; CDR3aa: CASSRGPTNTGELFF
j_gene: TRBJ2-7; abundance: NA; d_gene: TRBD2; v_gene: TRBV13; CDR3nt: TGTGCCAGCAGCCCTCGGACTAGCGGGCTAGCCGCCTCCTACGAGCAGTACTTC; CDR3aa: CASSPRTSGLAASYEQYF
j_gene: TRBJ2-3; abundance: NA; d_gene: TRBD1; v_gene: TRBV4-1; CDR3nt: TGCGCCAGCAGCCCGTACCCCAGGGGGCGGGAAGATACGCAGTATTTT; CDR3aa: CASSPYPRGREDTQYF
j_gene: TRBJ2-7; abundance: few; d_gene: NA; v_gene: TRBV24-1; CDR3nt: TGTGCCACCAGTGGGGACGGAAGCTCCTACGAGCAGTACTTC; CDR3aa: CATSGDGSSYEQYF
j_gene: TRBJ2-3; abundance: NA; d_gene: NA; v_gene: TRBV12-3/TRBV12-4; CDR3nt: TGTGCCAGCAGGCAGACAGCCCTTAGCACAGATACGCAGTATTTT; CDR3aa: CASRQTALSTDTQYF
j_gene: TRBJ2-1; abundance: NA; d_gene: NA; v_gene: TRBV7-9; CDR3nt: TGTGCCAGCAGCTTACGGCTAGACAATGAGCAGTTCTTC; CDR3aa: CASSLRLDNEQFF
j_gene: TRBJ2-1; abundance: few; d_gene: NA; v_gene: TRBV9; CDR3nt: TGTGCCAGCAGCGTAGTTGAACACAATGAGCAGTTCTTC; CDR3aa: CASSVVEHNEQFF
j_gene: TRBJ2-3; abundance: few; d_gene: TRBD2; v_gene: TRBV2; CDR3nt: TGTGCCAGCAGTGAGACGGGGGGTCGCACAGATACGCAGTATTTT; CDR3aa: CASSETGGRTDTQYF
j_gene: TRBJ2-3; abundance: NA; d_gene: NA; v_gene: TRBV29-1; CDR3nt: TGCAGCGTTGGGCTCTTGGGCACAGATACGCAGTATTTT; CDR3aa: CSVGLLGTDTQYF
j_gene: TRBJ2-1; abundance: NA; d_gene: TRBD1; v_gene: TRBV20-1; CDR3nt: TGCAGTGCTACTGGGACAGGGCTGTACAATGAGCAGTTCTTC; CDR3aa: CSATGTGLYNEQFF
j_gene: TRBJ2-5; abundance: NA; d_gene: TRBD2; v_gene: TRBV6-5; CDR3nt: TGTGCCAGCAGTTACCGCGCGGGGGGGCCCGATGAGACCCAGTACTTC; CDR3aa: CASSYRAGGPDETQYF
j_gene: TRBJ1-4; abundance: few; d_gene: NA; v_gene: TRBV12-3/TRBV12-4; CDR3nt: TGTGCCAGCAGACGGGCGTTCGATAATGAAAAACTGTTTTTT; CDR3aa: CASRRAFDNEKLFF
j_gene: TRBJ2-7; abundance: NA; d_gene: NA; v_gene: TRBV12-3/TRBV12-4; CDR3nt: TGTGCCAGCAGTCGGGCCACCTACGAGCAGTACTTC; CDR3aa: CASSRATYEQYF
j_gene: TRBJ2-7; abundance: NA; d_gene: TRBD2; v_gene: TRBV11-2; CDR3nt: TGTGCCAGCAGCTCCGGGCCGGGACTAGTCTACGAGCAGTACTTC; CDR3aa: CASSSGPGLVYEQYF
j_gene: TRBJ2-7; abundance: few; d_gene: TRBD1; v_gene: TRBV28; CDR3nt: TGTGCCACGGTAGGGACAGGGGATGACGAGCAGTACTTC; CDR3aa: CATVGTGDDEQYF
j_gene: TRBJ1-2; abundance: NA; d_gene: NA; v_gene: TRBV28; CDR3nt: TGTGCCAGTTCAACTACCAGGGTCATTAACTATGGCTACACCTTC; CDR3aa: CASSTTRVINYGYTF
j_gene: TRBJ2-5; abundance: NA; d_gene: NA; v_gene: TRBV28; CDR3nt: TGTGCCAGCAGTTTGACCCAGACCCAGTACTTC; CDR3aa: CASSLTQTQYF
j_gene: TRBJ2-7; abundance: few; d_gene: TRBD1; v_gene: TRBV27; CDR3nt: TGTGCCAGCAGAGAGGGACAGGATGCCTGGGACGAGCAGTACTTC; CDR3aa: CASREGQDAWDEQYF
j_gene: TRBJ2-3; abundance: few; d_gene: TRBD2; v_gene: TRBV29-1; CDR3nt: TGCAGCGTCGGCGGGATAGCGGGGGGCTCCACAGATACGCAGTATTTT; CDR3aa: CSVGGIAGGSTDTQYF
j_gene: TRBJ2-5; abundance: NA; d_gene: TRBD2; v_gene: TRBV20-1; CDR3nt: TGCAGTGCTGGGGGTAGCGGGGAGCTTCAAGAGACCCAGTACTTC; CDR3aa: CSAGGSGELQETQYF
j_gene: TRBJ2-1; abundance: NA; d_gene: NA; v_gene: TRBV12-5; CDR3nt: TGTGCTAGTTGTCCAGAACGACCCCACAATGAGCAGTTCTTC; CDR3aa: CASCPERPHNEQFF
j_gene: TRBJ2-3; abundance: NA; d_gene: NA; v_gene: TRBV7-9; CDR3nt: TGTGCCAGCAGCTTAGCAGGGCCCCCTGGGACAGATACGCAGTATTTT; CDR3aa: CASSLAGPPGTDTQYF
j_gene: TRBJ2-5; abundance: NA; d_gene: NA; v_gene: TRBV7-9; CDR3nt: TGTGCCAGCAGCCATTCCCGGTGGGCGACGGAGACCCAGTACTTC; CDR3aa: CASSHSRWATETQYF
j_gene: TRBJ2-5; abundance: NA; d_gene: NA; v_gene: TRBV30; CDR3nt: TGTGCCTGGGGGGGCAGAGAAGAGACCCAGTACTTC; CDR3aa: CAWGGREETQYF
j_gene: TRBJ2-5; abundance: NA; d_gene: NA; v_gene: TRBV6-1; CDR3nt: TGTGCCAGCAGCCAACCGGACGCCCAAGAGACCCAGTACTTC; CDR3aa: CASSQPDAQETQYF
j_gene: TRBJ2-1; abundance: NA; d_gene: TRBD1; v_gene: TRBV6-4; CDR3nt: TGTGCCAGCAGTGACGGGACAGCCTCCTACAATGAGCAGTTCTTC; CDR3aa: CASSDGTASYNEQFF
j_gene: TRBJ2-3; abundance: once; d_gene: TRBD1; v_gene: TRBV7-9; CDR3nt: TGTGCCAGCAGTCGCGACAGGGCCGGGGGCACAGATACGCAGTATTTT; CDR3aa: CASSRDRAGGTDTQYF
j_gene: TRBJ2-3; abundance: NA; d_gene: NA; v_gene: TRBV20-1; CDR3nt: TGCAGTGCCAACTCCGGGGGGCGCCCAGATACGCAGTATTTT; CDR3aa: CSANSGGRPDTQYF
j_gene: TRBJ2-7; abundance: NA; d_gene: NA; v_gene: TRBV2; CDR3nt: TGTGCCAGCACGCCGAAAGCCGGAGCGTTAGAGTACTTC; CDR3aa: CASTPKAGALEYF
j_gene: TRBJ2-3; abundance: few; d_gene: TRBD2; v_gene: TRBV18; CDR3nt: TGTGCCAGCTCACCATCGGGAGGGGCGAACACAGATACGCAGTATTTT; CDR3aa: CASSPSGGANTDTQYF
j_gene: TRBJ2-5; abundance: NA; d_gene: NA; v_gene: TRBV7-8; CDR3nt: TGTGCCAGCAGCTTAAAGGACCAAGAGACCCAGTACTTC; CDR3aa: CASSLKDQETQYF
j_gene: TRBJ2-7; abundance: few; d_gene: NA; v_gene: TRBV3-1; CDR3nt: TGTGCCAGCAGCCAAGACCCTATAGGGGAGCAGTACTTC; CDR3aa: CASSQDPIGEQYF
j_gene: TRBJ2-7; abundance: NA; d_gene: TRBD1; v_gene: TRBV3-1; CDR3nt: TGTGCCAGCAGCCACCCGGACGACAGGGCAAAGCAGTACTTC; CDR3aa: CASSHPDDRAKQYF
j_gene: TRBJ2-5; abundance: few; d_gene: NA; v_gene: TRBV28; CDR3nt: TGTGCCAGCAGCCCCACTAGCTTCGAGACCCAGTACTTC; CDR3aa: CASSPTSFETQYF
j_gene: TRBJ1-2; abundance: NA; d_gene: NA; v_gene: TRBV12-3/TRBV12-4; CDR3nt: TGTGCCAGCGGATCCGGTTCGACCTTC; CDR3aa: CASGSGSTF
j_gene: TRBJ2-5; abundance: many; d_gene: TRBD1; v_gene: TRBV9; CDR3nt: TGTGCCAGCAGCTCCCGGGACAGGGCCGACGAGACCCAGTACTTC; CDR3aa: CASSSRDRADETQYF
j_gene: TRBJ2-3; abundance: few; d_gene: NA; v_gene: TRBV20-1; CDR3nt: TGCAGTGCCAAAGGTCGGGGGCCGGCTGGCACAGATACGCAGTATTTT; CDR3aa: CSAKGRGPAGTDTQYF
j_gene: TRBJ2-3; abundance: many; d_gene: TRBD2; v_gene: TRBV6-4; CDR3nt: TGTGCCAGCAGAGTCCAAGCGGGGGGGTCAGATACGCAGTATTTT; CDR3aa: CASRVQAGGSDTQYF
j_gene: TRBJ2-7; abundance: few; d_gene: NA; v_gene: TRBV7-2; CDR3nt: TGTGCCAGCAGCTTCCGACCATACTCCCACGAGCAGTACTTC; CDR3aa: CASSFRPYSHEQYF
j_gene: TRBJ2-3; abundance: NA; d_gene: NA; v_gene: TRBV20-1; CDR3nt: TGCAGTGCTAGAAGAGGGGTTGAAGATACGCAGTATTTT; CDR3aa: CSARRGVEDTQYF
j_gene: TRBJ1-1; abundance: NA; d_gene: NA; v_gene: TRBV2; CDR3nt: TGTGCCAGTGGGAGGACTGAAGCTTTCTTT; CDR3aa: CASGRTEAFF